The next 17 T cell receptor beta chains were all read from a single sample in a study of T cell responses to AZD1222 COVID-19 vaccine. Assay: immunoSEQ multiplex PCR; the TCRdb copy retains only in-frame clones and omits some. Of 120,000 or so clones listed, roughly 82% are singletons. This specimen consisted of peripheral blood, obtained 28 days after the second AZD1222 dose. These receptors were collected from an adult who received the AZD1222 COVID-19 vaccine.

The rearrangement links TRBV5-8 to TRBJ1-2; D unresolved. V was shortened by 4 bases and J by 4 bases, with 17 bases between the two germline ends. CDR1 is SGHTS, CDR2 YDEGEE, per germline. CDR3 length: 15 amino acids. The DNA for the CDR3 is TGTGCCAGCAGCCGTCCCCCGGATTGGGTCTATGGCTACACCTTC. Amino acid sequence: CASSRPPDWVYGYTF.

The chain recombines TRBV6-5 with TRBJ2-2, with 8 nucleotides matching TRBD1. Per germline, CDR1 MNHEY and CDR2 SVGAGI. The V and J ends lost 7 bases and 4 bases, in that order; junction bases with no gene match: 8. This CDR3 has 15 residues. This CDR3 reads CASTPGQVGTGELFF. The CDR3 DNA reads as TGTGCCAGCACACCGGGACAGGTTGGCACCGGGGAGCTGTTTTTT.

The chain joins TRBV2 to TRBJ2-3, with D tentatively TRBD1 (6 bases). V dropped 11 bases and J dropped 0 bases, with 15 bases sitting between them. This CDR3 contains 14 residues. Germline V gene lookup returns CDR1 SNHLY and CDR2 FYNNEI. In DNA, the CDR3 is TGTGCCGGAAAACAGGGCTCCAGCACAGATACGCAGTATTTT. Translating gives CAGKQGSSTDTQYF.

The chain is built from TRBV11-3 and TRBJ1-1; tentative D call: TRBD1 (6 bases). This CDR3 has 15 amino acids. Trimming removed 5 bases at V and 1 base at J, with 14 bases between. Germline CDR1 SGHNT, CDR2 YENEEA. CDR3 bases: TGTGCCAGCAGCCACGGGGGCGGCGGGAACACTGAAGCTTTCTTT. As protein: CASSHGGGGNTEAFF. The full variable domain, its missing parts supplied by reference TRBV11-3 and TRBJ1-1, is EAGVVQSPRYKIIEKKQPVAFWCNPISGHNTLYWYLQNLGQGPELLIRYENEEAVDDSQLPKDRFSAERLKGVDSTLKIQPAELGDSAVYLCASSHGGGGNTEAFFGQGTRLTVV.

CDR3 sequence reads: CASRERDSLNYGYTF. CDR3 nucleotide sequence: TGTGCCAGCAGGGAACGGGACAGCCTGAACTATGGCTACACCTTC. The V gene is TRBV4-2, the J gene TRBJ1-2, with 7 positions matching TRBD1. Germline-derived CDR1 and CDR2 are LGHNA and YNFKEQ. The CDR3 is made up of 15 amino acids. Unmatched junction bases numbered 9, after V lost 6 bases and J lost 2 bases.

This clone was seen only a few times. This chain joins TRBV28 and TRBJ2-4; TRBD2 matches at 12 bases. The J segment lost 8 bases and the V segment lost 9 bases, leaving 8 bases of the junction unmatched. Germline CDR1 is MDHEN and CDR2 is SYDVKM. CDR3 size: 14 residues. CDR3 residues: CASTSGGNFDIQYF. CDR3 coding DNA: TGTGCCAGTACTAGCGGGGGGAATTTTGACATTCAGTACTTC.

This rearrangement joins TRBV28 to TRBJ1-1; perhaps TRBD1 as D (6 bases). The CDR3 consists of 13 residues. The germline V gene encodes CDR1 MDHEN and CDR2 SYDVKM. Trimming took off 2 bases at V and 6 bases at J, with 10 bases between the two ends. The CDR3 loop is CASSLNRVAEAFF. CDR3 nucleotides: TGTGCCAGCAGTTTAAACAGGGTGGCTGAAGCTTTCTTT.

The chain has TRBV7-2 and TRBJ1-3, with TRBD1 as a possible D gene (5 bases). Germline V gives CDR1 SGHTA, CDR2 FQGNSA. V was clipped by 3 bases and J by 2 bases, with 11 bases between them. The CDR3 covers 15 residues. The CDR3 spells CASSLGGSPGNTIYF. The DNA of the CDR3 is TGTGCCAGCAGCTTGGGGGGGTCTCCTGGAAACACCATATATTTT.

In this sample, this clone turned up a few times. The rearrangement links TRBV9 to TRBJ2-3, with D perhaps assigned TRBD1 or TRBD2 (7 bases each). CDR3 size: 13 residues. In germline, CDR1 is SGDLS, CDR2 YYNGEE. V was pared by 7 bases and J by 6 bases, with 15 bases between. The CDR3 here is CASARGGYDTQYF. CDR3 nucleotides: TGTGCCAGCGCCAGGGGGGGTTACGATACGCAGTATTTT.

The rearrangement uses TRBV5-4 and TRBJ2-3, with 9 bases fitting TRBD1. V was clipped by 2 bases and J by 7 bases; unmatched bases: 8. The CDR3 length is 15 residues. Looked up from germline, CDR1 is SGHNT and CDR2 is YYREEE (reference sequence). The CDR3 loop reads CASSFPGQGMNTQYF. The CDR3 DNA is TGTGCCAGCAGCTTTCCGGGACAGGGAATGAATACGCAGTATTTT.

The chain links TRBV3-1 (or the pseudogene TRBV3-2) to TRBJ1-5; 9 positions match TRBD1. This CDR3 spans 15 amino acids. The germline CDR1 and CDR2 sequences are LGHDT and YNNKEL (reference sequence). The V segment lost 2 bases and the J segment 4 bases; nucleotides outside the gene matches: 3. Written as DNA, the CDR3 is TGTGCCAGCAGCCAACTACAGGGGGCAAATCAGCCCCAGCATTTT. Translated: CASSQLQGANQPQHF.

This clone was detected only once. The J gene is TRBJ2-7, the V gene TRBV7-2; 8 positions match TRBD1. CDR1 and CDR2 (germline): SGHTA, FQGNSA. This CDR3 has 14 amino acids. The V and J ends lost 1 base and 6 bases, in that order; junction bases with no gene match: 5. CDR3 bases: TGTGCCAGCAGCTTAGTCACAGGGGGAGGCGAGCAGTACTTC. This codes for CASSLVTGGGEQYF.

Here the CDR3 DNA reads TGTGCCAGCACTCTTAACTGGGCGGGGAATTCACCCCTCCACTTT. It yields the protein CASTLNWAGNSPLHF. V usage is TRBV7-2 and J usage is TRBJ1-6, with D unresolved. V lost 7 bases and J 7 bases, leaving 17 bases between the germline ends. CDR1 and CDR2 from the germline V gene are SGHTA and FQGNSA. The CDR3 is 15 residues long.

J is TRBJ2-1 and V is TRBV6-4; no clear D gene. The V end lost 7 bases, the J end lost 5 bases, and 15 bases lay between the germline ends. Looked up from germline, CDR1 is MRHNA and CDR2 is SNTAGT. The CDR3 length is 14 residues. The CDR3 here is CASKPDRANNEQFF. The CDR3 bases are TGTGCCAGCAAACCCGATCGGGCCAACAATGAGCAGTTCTTC.

A single count supports this clone. The chain couples TRBV5-1 to TRBJ1-1; D is ambiguous. The CDR3 is made up of 14 amino acids. Germline CDR1 and CDR2: SGHRS and YFSETQ. V shed 0 bases and J shed 1 base, with 7 bases lying between them. This chain's CDR3 is CASSLDPANTEAFF. The CDR3, as DNA: TGCGCCAGCAGCTTGGACCCCGCGAACACTGAAGCTTTCTTT.

J is TRBJ2-7 and V is TRBV21-1; TRBD2, the table's D call, lacks a check against the DNA. TRBV21-1 is tagged as a pseudogene. The CDR3 covers 14 residues. This chain's CDR3 is CASTTGSASYEQYF. CDR3 in DNA: TGTGCCAGCACCACGGGAAGTGCGTCCTACGAGCAGTACTTC.

The chain combines TRBV20-1 with TRBJ1-1; D is unclear. In germline, CDR1 is DFQATT, CDR2 SNEGSKA (reference sequence). CDR3 length equals 13 residues. Between the trimmed V and J ends, which lost 3 bases and 9 bases, there was a span of 17 bases. Here the CDR3 reads CSASLVVGNKAFF. The CDR3, as DNA: TGCAGTGCTAGTTTGGTAGTGGGTAATAAAGCTTTCTTT.